The 27 T cell receptor beta chains below were found in one sample sequenced in a study of technical replicates of blood from a few donors. Some clones are missing from TCRdb's copy, which holds only in-frame ones; the method was immunoSEQ multiplex PCR. The repertoire holds approximately 81,000 clones, approximately 78% seen once, with roughly 3.9% in the top ten. The sample consisted of PBMCs. These receptors were taken from a human donor in good health. Some clones in this sample may be carry-over from other donors' samples.

The chain employs TRBV19 and TRBJ1-5; 8 nucleotides agree with TRBD1. The CDR3 is 14 amino acids. Germline loops: CDR1 LNHDA, CDR2 SQIVND (reference sequence). J was trimmed by 4 bases and V by 4 bases; bases with no gene match: 3. This CDR3 is CASSTRQGNQPQHF. In nucleotides, the CDR3 is TGTGCCAGTAGTACTCGACAGGGGAATCAGCCCCAGCATTTT.

This clone has only a few counts. V usage is TRBV2 and J usage is TRBJ2-1, with 8 bases aligning to TRBD2. The CDR3 loop spans 16 amino acids. V trimming: 5 bases; J trimming: 3 bases; junction bases outside the gene matches: 9. Germline CDR1 and CDR2: SNHLY and FYNNEI. The DNA of the CDR3 is TGTGCCAGCAGTTTGTTTAGCGGGACCAACTACAATGAGCAGTTCTTC. Translation: CASSLFSGTNYNEQFF. Full variable domain (remainder filled in from reference TRBV2 and TRBJ2-1): EPEVTQTPSHQVTQMGQEVILRCVPISNHLYFYWYRQILGQKVEFLVSFYNNEISEKSEIFDDQFSVERPDGSNFTLKIRSTKLEDSAMYFCASSLFSGTNYNEQFFGPGTRLTVL.

The chain uses TRBV30 and TRBJ1-2; maybe TRBD1 (5 bases). Germline-derived CDR1 and CDR2 are GTSNPN and SVGIG (reference sequence). CDR3 length: 13 residues. The V end was cut by 7 bases, the J end by 6 bases, with 18 bases between. In DNA form, the CDR3 reads TGTGCCTACGGACAAGTTTCGCGCCATGGCTACACCTTC. Amino acid sequence: CAYGQVSRHGYTF.

The chain recombines TRBV21-1 with TRBJ2-7; TRBD2 was called by the table and not checked on the DNA. TRBV21-1 is an annotated pseudogene. This CDR3 is 13 amino acids long. CDR3 in DNA: TGTGCCAGCAGCAAGGGCGGGGCCTCCGAGCAGTACTTC. Its translation is CASSKGGASEQYF.

J is TRBJ1-1 and V is TRBV20-1; no clear D. Germline V gives CDR1 DFQATT, CDR2 SNEGSKA (reference sequence). The CDR3 runs to 11 residues. V shed 8 bases and J shed 1 base, with 8 bases lying between them. CDR3 coding DNA: TGCAGTATAGACAAGAACACTGAAGCTTTCTTT. It is translated as CSIDKNTEAFF.

The genes are TRBV7-9 and TRBJ2-5; no reliable D call. V was trimmed by 3 bases and J by 1 base, leaving 9 bases between them. The CDR3 covers 14 residues. Germline values: CDR1 SEHNR, CDR2 FQNEAQ (reference sequence). In DNA form, the CDR3 reads TGTGCCAGCAGCTTCGGTAGTGGCCAAGAGACCCAGTACTTC. Translation: CASSFGSGQETQYF.

The chain employs TRBV6-8 and TRBJ2-7; 8 positions agree with TRBD1. The CDR3 runs 15 residues. Trimming took 5 bases from V and 4 from J; bases not matched to a gene: 10. Germline assignment: CDR1 MNHGY and CDR2 SAAAGT. CDR3 protein: CASSRGRRGPYEQYF. CDR3 DNA sequence: TGTGCCAGCAGTCGTGGTCGCAGGGGGCCGTACGAGCAGTACTTC.

This rearrangement joins TRBV25-1 to TRBJ1-2; possible D gene TRBD1, 5 bases. The CDR3 runs 15 residues. V lost 1 base and J 0 bases, leaving 9 bases between the germline ends. Germline CDR1 and CDR2: MGHDK and SYGVNS. The CDR3: CASSELTGTNYGYTF. The CDR3 bases are TGTGCCAGCAGTGAATTAACAGGAACTAACTATGGCTACACCTTC.

The chain has TRBV6-6 and TRBJ1-5; 9 positions match TRBD1. Per germline, CDR1 MNHNY and CDR2 SVGAGI (reference sequence). The CDR3 is made up of 14 amino acids. V lost 4 bases and J lost 5; bases outside the gene matches: 3. The CDR3 DNA is TGTGCCAGCAGTTCGGACAGGGGTCATCAGCCCCAGCATTTT. Translation: CASSSDRGHQPQHF.

The chain uses TRBV5-5 and TRBJ1-2; D remains unclear. The CDR3 totals 15 residues. Per germline, CDR1 SGHKS and CDR2 YYEKEE (reference sequence). The V and J ends lost 0 bases and 0 bases respectively, with 9 bases between them. The chain's CDR3 is CASSLAPGPNYGYTF. The CDR3 bases are TGTGCCAGCAGCTTGGCCCCGGGTCCTAACTATGGCTACACCTTC.

This clone appeared a single time. V gene TRBV5-6 combines with J gene TRBJ1-1; D is ambiguous. Germline CDR1 and CDR2: SGHDT and YYEEEE. CDR3 length: 15 amino acids. V lost 1 base to trimming and J lost 2 bases, with 12 bases between them. CDR3: CASSLRSVYNTEAFF. The CDR3 bases are TGTGCCAGCAGCTTGAGATCGGTGTACAACACTGAAGCTTTCTTT.

This sequence joins TRBV7-9 and TRBJ1-1, with a weak D call TRBD1 (6 bases). V lost 4 bases to trimming and J lost 5 bases, with 11 bases between them. This CDR3 has 13 residues. The V gene's germline CDR1 is SEHNR and CDR2 FQNEAQ (reference sequence). CDR3 bases: TGTGCCAGCAGCTATCAAGGGGGAACTGAAGCTTTCTTT. Residues: CASSYQGGTEAFF.

This chain joins TRBV29-1 and TRBJ2-3, with 11 bases fitting TRBD2. The germline gives CDR1 SQVTM, CDR2 ANQGSEA. V lost 7 bases and J lost 2; bases outside the gene matches: 5. There are 14 residues in the CDR3. CDR3 protein: CSARTSGLTDTQYF. CDR3 in DNA: TGCAGCGCACGGACTAGCGGGCTCACAGATACGCAGTATTTT.

There are many counts of this clone. This chain joins TRBV29-1 and TRBJ1-1; D remains ambiguous. V lost 5 bases to trimming and J lost 1 base, with 11 bases between them. The CDR3 is 13 amino acids. The germline V gene has CDR1 SQVTM and CDR2 ANQGSEA. As DNA, the CDR3 is TGCAGCGTTTCCCAATACGGGAACACTGAAGCTTTCTTT. Translation gives CSVSQYGNTEAFF.

The chain employs TRBV7-2 and TRBJ1-2; D is undetermined. The V end was cut by 5 bases, the J end by 7 bases, with 20 bases between. Germline V CDR1 and CDR2: SGHTA, FQGNSA. This CDR3 is built from 15 residues. CDR3 sequence reads: CASSPLGRAGSGYTF. CDR3 sequence (DNA): TGTGCCAGCAGCCCCCTAGGGAGGGCGGGCAGTGGCTACACCTTC.

The chain combines TRBV5-5 with TRBJ1-6; TRBD1 aligns across 9 bases. The V segment lost 4 bases and the J segment 0 bases; nucleotides outside the gene matches: 8. The CDR3 runs 18 residues. The germline V gene encodes CDR1 SGHKS and CDR2 YYEKEE (reference sequence). The CDR3 region is CASSKDRGASSYNSPLHF. In nucleotides, the CDR3 is TGTGCCAGCAGCAAGGACAGGGGCGCGAGCTCCTATAATTCACCCCTCCACTTT.

The gene calls are TRBV30 and TRBJ1-3; D ambiguous. The CDR3 is made up of 14 amino acids. Trimming left V 2 bases short and J 1 base short, with 9 bases between. Germline loops: CDR1 GTSNPN, CDR2 SVGIG (reference sequence). This chain's CDR3 is CAWSRARSGNTIYF. The CDR3 DNA reads TGTGCCTGGAGTCGCGCCAGGTCTGGAAACACCATATATTTT.

This clone has only one observation. This rearrangement joins TRBV21-1 to TRBJ2-3; the tabulated D call, TRBD2, remains unverified against the DNA. TRBV21-1 is labeled a pseudogene. The CDR3 is made up of 15 amino acids. The CDR3 DNA reads TGTGCCAGCAGCAGGAGGGACGGTAGCACAGATACGCAGTATTTT. Protein product: CASSRRDGSTDTQYF.

V is TRBV5-4 and J is TRBJ2-1, with 15 bases matching TRBD2. The germline V gene has CDR1 SGHNT and CDR2 YYREEE (reference sequence). With 4 bases clipped from V and 6 bases from J, the junction kept 11 bases outside the gene matches. CDR3 size: 18 residues. CDR3 sequence: CASSPGTSGRWGSNEQFF. The CDR3 DNA is TGTGCCAGCAGCCCAGGGACTAGCGGGAGGTGGGGAAGCAATGAGCAGTTCTTC.

The chain couples TRBV15 to TRBJ2-5; TRBD2 aligns across 12 bases. CDR1 and CDR2 (germline): LNHNV, YYDKDF (reference sequence). CDR3 length equals 18 residues. Germline trimming cut 0 bases from V and 5 bases from J; bases unmatched to any gene: 10. CDR3 loop: CATSRELAGGRFRETQYF. The CDR3 nucleotides read TGTGCCACCAGCAGAGAGCTAGCGGGAGGGCGATTTCGGGAGACCCAGTACTTC.

The V gene is TRBV5-6, the J gene TRBJ2-3, with TRBD2 matching over 7 bases. The CDR3 is made up of 15 amino acids. V was pared by 4 bases and J by 6 bases, with 11 bases of the junction left unmatched. In germline, CDR1 is SGHDT, CDR2 YYEEEE. The DNA for the CDR3 is TGTGCCAGCAGCCGACAAGGGGCGGGAGTGGATACGCAGTATTTT. Translating gives CASSRQGAGVDTQYF.

The CDR3 is CASSLQGADTQYF. The CDR3 DNA sequence: TGTGCCAGCAGCTTACAGGGTGCCGATACGCAGTATTTT. This chain uses TRBV7-3 with TRBJ2-3, with D possibly being TRBD1 (5 bases). Trimming stripped 2 bases from V and 6 bases from J, with 9 bases between. The CDR3 totals 13 residues. Germline CDR1 reads SGHTA; CDR2 reads FQGTGA.

This clone was detected a few times. The chain has TRBV9 and TRBJ2-3; possible D gene TRBD2, 6 bases. Germline V gives CDR1 SGDLS, CDR2 YYNGEE. The length of the CDR3 is 17 residues. The V end was cut by 4 bases, the J end by 0 bases, with 18 bases between. The CDR3 DNA reads as TGTGCCAGCAGCCCTAGTTCTTGGCGGGGCAGCACAGATACGCAGTATTTT. It translates to CASSPSSWRGSTDTQYF. The variable domain in full, with the rest retrieved from reference TRBV9 and TRBJ2-3, is DSGVTQTPKHLITATGQRVTLRCSPRSGDLSVYWYQQSLDQGLQFLIQYYNGEERAKGNILERFSAQQFPDLHSELNLSSLELGDSALYFCASSPSSWRGSTDTQYFGPGTRLTVL.

This clone showed up just once. Other DNA sequences in the sample encode the same CDR3. The chain couples TRBV11-3 to TRBJ2-2; D not certain. CDR1 is SGHNT and CDR2 is YENEEA in the germline V gene. The CDR3 has 13 residues. V was clipped by 4 bases and J by 6 bases, with 9 bases between them. In DNA form, the CDR3 reads TGTGCCAGCAGCTCCCCCCGGTCCGGGGAGCTGTTTTTT. Translation: CASSSPRSGELFF.

This rearrangement joins TRBV6-4 to TRBJ2-1; TRBD2 aligns across 7 bases. CDR3 length: 15 amino acids. The V gene end was trimmed by 6 bases and the J gene end by 7 bases; junction bases not matched to a gene: 12. Germline V gives CDR1 MRHNA, CDR2 SNTAGT. CDR3 residues: CASSPASGALNEQFF. CDR3 bases: TGTGCCAGCAGCCCCGCCAGCGGGGCTTTGAATGAGCAGTTCTTC.

The chain couples TRBV7-3 to TRBJ2-2, with TRBD2 identical over 14 bases. J lost 0 bases, V lost 6 bases, and 9 bases had no gene match. Germline V gene lookup returns CDR1 SGHTA and CDR2 FQGTGA. This CDR3 region has 19 residues. CDR3 residues: CASSFRPTSGRANTGELFF. CDR3 coding DNA: TGTGCCAGCAGTTTTCGGCCGACTAGCGGGAGGGCGAACACCGGGGAGCTGTTTTTT.

This clone was seen a few times. J is TRBJ2-7 and V is TRBV29-1; D gene ambiguous. V lost 4 bases, J lost 1 base, and 11 bases lay in between. The germline CDR1 and CDR2 sequences are SQVTM and ANQGSEA. This CDR3 is built from 13 residues. In nucleotides, the CDR3 is TGCAGCGTTGTACAGCCTAAATCCTACGAGCAGTACTTC. Encoded protein: CSVVQPKSYEQYF.